In its sample, the clone carrying this TCR beta chain was seen a few times. The data originate from a study of T cells after yellow fever vaccination. CDR3 length equals 12 residues. Trimming shortened V by 6 bases and J by 10 bases, and 14 bases separated the two germline ends. Germline values: CDR1 KGHSH, CDR2 LQKENI. The 5'RACE template-switching step produced TCR cDNA and added a universal primer site and UMIs. TCRdb called the 5' RACE reads again in MiXCR, with one record for every CDR3 protein. The sample yields some 240,000 distinct CDR3 sequences, over 4.5% seen once. Material: CD4+ T cells sorted from PBMCs, obtained on the day of the yellow fever booster vaccination. This TCR was recovered from a man in his late teens or twenties who received the YFV17D yellow fever vaccine. The chain links TRBV18 to TRBJ2-3, with D hard to call. The CDR3 protein is CASSLDGPPQYF. The CDR3 DNA is TGTGCCAGCTCGCTAGACGGCCCCCCGCAGTATTTT.